This record concerns one T cell receptor beta chain sequence. As yet, its antigen is unknown. The sample comes from a study of T cell responses to AZD1222 COVID-19 vaccine. Background on the study: Pooled samples include second doses given at about 4 or 12 weeks. Study-wide points: There were mostly white British donors and more females than males, and clonal diversity was possibly underestimated. Every sample of the repertoires postdated the peak T cell response. The breadth and depth of Spike-specific TCRs increased once two AZD1222 doses had been given.

Method: immunoSEQ multiplex PCR; TCRdb's copy keeps in-frame clones and lacks some. The data show under 150,000 clones, about 90% seen once. This sequence originates from an adult in good health. Material: peripheral blood, obtained on day 0 of AZD1222 vaccination.

This CDR3 is CASKKPGLAEDTQYF. The CDR3 DNA follows: TGTGCCAGCAAGAAGCCGGGACTAGCAGAAGATACGCAGTATTTT. The rearrangement links TRBV2 to TRBJ2-3, with TRBD2 identical over 9 bases. Looked up from germline, CDR1 is SNHLY and CDR2 is FYNNEI. V dropped 7 bases and J dropped 5; count of bases not matched to a gene: 10. CDR3 size: 15 residues.